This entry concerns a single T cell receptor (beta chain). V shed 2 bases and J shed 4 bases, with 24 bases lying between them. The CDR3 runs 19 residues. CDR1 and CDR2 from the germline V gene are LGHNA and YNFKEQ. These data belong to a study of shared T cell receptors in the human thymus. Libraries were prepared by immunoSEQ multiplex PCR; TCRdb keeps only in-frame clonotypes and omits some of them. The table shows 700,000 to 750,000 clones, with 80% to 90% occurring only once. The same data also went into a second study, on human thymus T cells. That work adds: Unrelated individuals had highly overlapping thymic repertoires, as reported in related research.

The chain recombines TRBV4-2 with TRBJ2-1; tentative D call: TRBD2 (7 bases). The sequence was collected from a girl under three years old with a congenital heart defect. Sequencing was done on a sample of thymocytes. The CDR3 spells CASSQNPGGGPEFYNEQFF. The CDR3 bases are TGTGCCAGCAGCCAAAATCCCGGCGGGGGCCCAGAATTTTACAATGAGCAGTTCTTC.